This T cell receptor beta chain was profiled in a study of CD8 T cells in ankylosing spondylitis (dated by TCRdb to 2015 to 2018). As for the study more broadly: The study profiled T cell receptor beta repertoires in healthy donors and ankylosing spondylitis patients to find disease-linked TCR variants. The full study cohort was made up of about two dozen ankylosing spondylitis patients and more than 90 healthy donors. Peripheral blood samples were taken, and synovial fluid was additionally collected from ankylosing spondylitis patients.

The germline V gene encodes CDR1 DFQATT and CDR2 SNEGSKA (reference sequence). Including the terminal cysteine and phenylalanine, the CDR3 comprises 15 residues. The CDR3 DNA has 45 bases and is translated from base 1. V is clipped by 5 bases and J by 5 bases, and the sequence between their germline boundaries is 18 bases long. This clonotype was seen at least ten times. Its antigen specificity is not known. No clone much larger than this one lies a single base away; base qualities are absent. TCRdb records Illumina HiSeq 2500 as the sequencer. Quantitative 5'-RACE with molecular barcodes was the method used to prepare the TCR beta libraries. The study's own analysis went as follows. To identify disease-linked TCR variants, a new computational method was used, one built on a probabilistic model of VDJ rearrangement. The raw public reads went through TCRdb reprocessing: fastp at Q25, MiXCR clone calling, in-frame beta chains kept. Entries that share a CDR3 protein sequence are merged under the most common genes and DNA. TCRdb, not the authors, supplied the V and J calls. Recorded for this sample are 250,000 to 350,000 distinct CDR3 sequences; 20% of them occurred a single time. The ten largest clones capture roughly 7.3% of the sample.

What the research found in general, with its limitations: Some motif variants had previously been reported in the synovial fluid and blood of reactive arthritis patients, which suggests shared mechanisms of disease initiation. A TCR beta motif of 8 or 9 highly homologous amino acid variants appeared characteristic of blood from ankylosing spondylitis patients. The disease-linked clones were reported to be significantly enriched in matched synovial fluid samples from ankylosing spondylitis patients. The disease-linked clones had a CD8+ phenotype and were found at relatively low frequencies in peripheral blood.

Recombination connected TRBV20-1 to TRBJ1-4; the D gene is possibly TRBD1, with 6 bases matching. The specimen was blood, either unsorted or a sorted T cell fraction (not recorded which). This TCR was sampled from a male donor with ankylosing spondylitis or in good health (not recorded which). The CDR3 region has the sequence CSAGRGYQRNEKLFF. The sequence in DNA is TGCAGTGCTGGGAGGGGGTATCAAAGGAATGAAAAACTGTTTTTT.